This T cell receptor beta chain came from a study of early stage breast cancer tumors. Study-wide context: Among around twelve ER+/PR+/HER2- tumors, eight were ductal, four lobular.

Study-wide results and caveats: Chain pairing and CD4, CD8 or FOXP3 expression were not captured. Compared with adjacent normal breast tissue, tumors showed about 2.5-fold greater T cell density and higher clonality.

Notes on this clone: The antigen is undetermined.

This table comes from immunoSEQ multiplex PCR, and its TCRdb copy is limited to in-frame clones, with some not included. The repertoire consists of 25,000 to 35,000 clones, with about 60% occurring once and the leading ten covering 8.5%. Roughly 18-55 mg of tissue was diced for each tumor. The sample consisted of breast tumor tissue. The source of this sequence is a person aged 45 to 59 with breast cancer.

CDR3 in amino acids: CASSEGVGVSNQPQHF. In nucleotides, the CDR3 is TGTGCCAGCAGTGAGGGTGTCGGGGTTAGCAATCAGCCCCAGCATTTT. V usage is TRBV6-4 and J usage is TRBJ1-5, with D uncertain. The CDR3 is 16 residues long. Germline CDR1 MRHNA, CDR2 SNTAGT. V shed 3 bases and J shed 0 bases, with 12 bases lying between them.